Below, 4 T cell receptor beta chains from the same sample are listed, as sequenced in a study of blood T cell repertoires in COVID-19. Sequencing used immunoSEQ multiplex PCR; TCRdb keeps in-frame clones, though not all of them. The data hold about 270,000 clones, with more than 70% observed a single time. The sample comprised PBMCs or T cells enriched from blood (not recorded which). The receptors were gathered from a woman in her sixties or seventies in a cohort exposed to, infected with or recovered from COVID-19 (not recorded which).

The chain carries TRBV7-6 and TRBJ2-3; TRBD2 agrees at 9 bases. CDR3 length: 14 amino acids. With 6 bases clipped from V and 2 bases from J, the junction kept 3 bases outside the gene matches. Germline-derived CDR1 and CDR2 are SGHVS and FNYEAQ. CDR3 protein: CASRLAGPTDTQYF. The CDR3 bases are TGTGCCAGCAGACTAGCGGGCCCCACAGATACGCAGTATTTT.

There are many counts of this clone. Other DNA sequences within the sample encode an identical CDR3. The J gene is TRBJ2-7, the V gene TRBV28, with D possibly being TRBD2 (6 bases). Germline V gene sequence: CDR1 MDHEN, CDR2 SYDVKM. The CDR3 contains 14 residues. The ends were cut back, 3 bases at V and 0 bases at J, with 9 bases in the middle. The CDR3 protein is CASSLGGSSYEQYF. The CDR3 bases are TGTGCCAGCAGTTTGGGGGGAAGCTCCTACGAGCAGTACTTC. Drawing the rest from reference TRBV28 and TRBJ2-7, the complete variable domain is DVKVTQSSRYLVKRTGEKVFLECVQDMDHENMFWYRQDPGLGLRLIYFSYDVKMKEKGDIPEGYSVSREKKERFSLILESASTNQTSMYLCASSLGGSSYEQYFGPGTRLTVT.

The CDR3 region is CASTASVTSNEQFF. CDR3 sequence (DNA): TGTGCCAGCACGGCGTCCGTGACTTCCAATGAGCAGTTCTTC. J is TRBJ2-1 and V is TRBV6-6; D is unresolved. Germline V gene lookup returns CDR1 MNHNY and CDR2 SVGAGI (reference sequence). This CDR3 has 14 amino acids. V shed 7 bases and J shed 6 bases, with 16 bases lying between them.

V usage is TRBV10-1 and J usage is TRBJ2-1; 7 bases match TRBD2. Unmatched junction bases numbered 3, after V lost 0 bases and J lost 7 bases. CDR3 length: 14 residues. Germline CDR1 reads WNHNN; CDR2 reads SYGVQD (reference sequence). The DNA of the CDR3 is TGCGCCAGCAGTGAGTCGGGAGGGGTAAATGAGCAGTTCTTC. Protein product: CASSESGGVNEQFF.